This T cell receptor (beta chain) was recovered during a study of neurological immune-mediated disorders. Study overall: A relapsing-remitting course was seen in about 90% of the roughly 35 multiple sclerosis patients and a secondary progressive course in 3.

This clonotype was counted ten times or more. The V and J ends lost 7 bases and 9 bases respectively, with 21 bases between them. This CDR3 spans 13 amino acids. Germline assignment: CDR1 SQVTM and CDR2 ANQGSEA. TCRdb analysed the 5' RACE reads with MiXCR anew, one entry per CDR3 protein. The sample consists of some 26,000 distinct CDR3 sequences, 3% to 3.5% of them appearing once. V gene TRBV29-1 combines with J gene TRBJ1-1; D unclear. The sample taken for sequencing was PBMCs. This sequence originates from a woman aged 30 to 39 with multiple sclerosis. The CDR3 DNA is TGCAGCGGGTATCTCCCCCGGACCTTTCAAGCTTTCTTT. This codes for CSGYLPRTFQAFF.